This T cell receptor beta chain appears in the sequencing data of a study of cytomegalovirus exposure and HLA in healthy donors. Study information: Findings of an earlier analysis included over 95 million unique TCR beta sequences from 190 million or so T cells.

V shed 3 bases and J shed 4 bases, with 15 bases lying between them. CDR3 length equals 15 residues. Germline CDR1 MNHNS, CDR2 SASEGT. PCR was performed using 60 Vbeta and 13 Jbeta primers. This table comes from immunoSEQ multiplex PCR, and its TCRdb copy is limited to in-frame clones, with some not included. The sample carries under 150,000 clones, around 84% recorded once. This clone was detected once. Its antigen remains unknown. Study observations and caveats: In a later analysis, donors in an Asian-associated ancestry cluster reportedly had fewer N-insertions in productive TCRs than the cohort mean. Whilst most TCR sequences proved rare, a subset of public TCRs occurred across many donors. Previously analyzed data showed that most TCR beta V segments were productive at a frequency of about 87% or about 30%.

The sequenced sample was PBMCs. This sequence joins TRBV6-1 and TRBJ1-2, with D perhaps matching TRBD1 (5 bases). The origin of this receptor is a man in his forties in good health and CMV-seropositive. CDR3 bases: TGTGCCAGCAGTGAGTGGGCCAGGGTGAGCTATGGCTACACCTTC. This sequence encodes CASSEWARVSYGYTF.